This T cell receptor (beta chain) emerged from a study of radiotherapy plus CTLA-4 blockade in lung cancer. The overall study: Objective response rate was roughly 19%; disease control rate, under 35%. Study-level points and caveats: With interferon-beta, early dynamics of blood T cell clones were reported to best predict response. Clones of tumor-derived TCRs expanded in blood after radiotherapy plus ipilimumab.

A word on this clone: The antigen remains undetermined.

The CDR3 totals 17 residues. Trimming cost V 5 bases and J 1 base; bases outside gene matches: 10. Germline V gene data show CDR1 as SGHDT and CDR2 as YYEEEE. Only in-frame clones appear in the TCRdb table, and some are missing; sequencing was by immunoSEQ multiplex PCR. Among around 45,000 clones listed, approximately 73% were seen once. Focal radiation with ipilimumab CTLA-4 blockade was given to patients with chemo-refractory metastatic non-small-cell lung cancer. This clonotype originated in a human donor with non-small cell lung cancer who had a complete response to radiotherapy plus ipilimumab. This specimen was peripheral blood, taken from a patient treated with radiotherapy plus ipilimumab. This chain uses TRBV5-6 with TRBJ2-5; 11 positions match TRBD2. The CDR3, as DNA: TGTGCCAGCAGTGGGGTCCTAGCGGGGGGCCCCCAAGAGACCCAGTACTTC. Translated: CASSGVLAGGPQETQYF.